These 8 T cell receptor beta chains share one sample of origin, sequenced in a study of OX40 agonist ivuxolimab in advanced cancers. Library preparation was by the immunoSEQ multiplex PCR assay. This immuneACCESS table, as held by TCRdb, lists in-frame sequences with V and J called but not all clones. Of the missing ones, under half trace to an unresolved V gene in checked studies; the others have no known cause. The sample table holds roughly 150,000 clones, of which under 95% were seen once. The ten largest clonotypes hold around 0.31% of the sample. The source material was CD4+ or CD8+ T cells sorted from blood, sampled in a trial of the OX40 agonist ivuxolimab. These receptors were taken from an adult with an advanced solid tumor such as melanoma, head and neck, liver or kidney cancer.

This sequence joins TRBV7-9 and TRBJ1-5, with TRBD1 matching over 9 bases. J lost 1 base, V lost 5 bases, and 9 bases had no gene match. The germline V gene encodes CDR1 SEHNR and CDR2 FQNEAQ (reference sequence). The CDR3 has 17 residues. The CDR3 loop reads CASSQEGTGLSNQPQHF. The CDR3 coding sequence is TGTGCCAGCAGCCAAGAGGGGACAGGGTTAAGCAATCAGCCCCAGCATTTT.

The chain uses TRBV30 and TRBJ2-2; possibly TRBD2 for D (6 bases). CDR3 length: 15 residues. V gave up 2 bases and J gave up 4 bases, with 14 bases separating them. Germline V gene sequence: CDR1 GTSNPN, CDR2 SVGIG (reference sequence). CDR3 sequence (DNA): TGTGCCTGGAGTAGTGGGGGGAGAGGCACCGGGGAGCTGTTTTTT. Encoded protein: CAWSSGGRGTGELFF.

The chain combines TRBV7-2 with TRBJ2-7; D possibly corresponds to TRBD1 (6 bases). The CDR3 covers 14 residues. V was shortened by 0 bases and J by 1 base, with 7 bases between the two germline ends. Germline V gene data show CDR1 as SGHTA and CDR2 as FQGNSA. Here the CDR3 DNA reads TGTGCCAGCAGCTTAGCTAGGGGGTCCTACGAGCAGTACTTC. Protein: CASSLARGSYEQYF.

V and J are TRBV18 and TRBJ2-1, with TRBD2 matching 10 bases. This CDR3 has 18 amino acids. Germline CDR1 is KGHSH and CDR2 is LQKENI. Losses at the gene ends were 3 bases for V and 8 bases for J; bases not matched to a gene: 16. The CDR3 DNA reads TGTGCCAGCTCACCTAGAACTAGCGGGATCAACTCACGCTATGAGCAGTTCTTC. Its translation: CASSPRTSGINSRYEQFF.

The chain recombines TRBV4-2 with TRBJ2-3, with TRBD2 matching over 8 bases. V gave up 0 bases and J gave up 7 bases; unmatched junction bases: 9. CDR1 is LGHNA and CDR2 is YNFKEQ in the germline V gene. This CDR3 is 16 amino acids long. CDR3 nucleotide sequence: TGTGCCAGCAGCCAAGATTTTCGCACTAGCGGAAATACGCAGTATTTT. Translating gives CASSQDFRTSGNTQYF.

V and J are TRBV27 and TRBJ1-2; 11 positions agree with TRBD1. This CDR3 has 14 residues. The germline V gene encodes CDR1 MNHEY and CDR2 SMNVEV (reference sequence). The J segment lost 8 bases and the V segment lost 5 bases, leaving 7 bases of the junction unmatched. CDR3 loop: CASSVDRGQKGYTF. The CDR3 nucleotides read TGTGCCAGCAGTGTGGACAGGGGGCAAAAGGGCTACACCTTC.

V and J are TRBV5-4 and TRBJ2-2, with D perhaps TRBD2 (6 bases). Germline CDR1 is SGHNT and CDR2 is YYREEE (reference sequence). The CDR3 totals 16 residues. Trimming left V 4 bases short and J 5 bases short, with 18 bases between. CDR3 region: CASSASAGGRTGELFF. As DNA, the CDR3 is TGTGCCAGCAGCGCCTCAGCTGGGGGGAGAACCGGGGAGCTGTTTTTT. Variable domain in full (rest from reference TRBV5-4 and TRBJ2-2): ETGVTQSPTHLIKTRGQQVTLRCSSQSGHNTVSWYQQALGQGPQFIFQYYREEENGRGNFPPRFSGLQFPNYSSELNVNALELDDSALYLCASSASAGGRTGELFFGEGSRLTVL.

This chain uses TRBV28 with TRBJ2-7; D might be TRBD1 (6 bases). The CDR3 has 14 residues. The germline V and J ends were trimmed by 6 bases and 6 bases, with 18 bases remaining between them. Per the germline V gene, CDR1 is MDHEN and CDR2 is SYDVKM. The CDR3, as DNA: TGTGCCAGCAGCCGGAGGACAGTACTTGGCGAGCAGTACTTC. It encodes CASSRRTVLGEQYF.